This T cell receptor beta chain appears in the sequencing data of a study of cytomegalovirus exposure and HLA in healthy donors. Study-wide results and caveats: Specificity of a few CMV-associated chains for CMV antigens was verified in vitro.

Trimming cost V 1 base and J 5 bases, with 6 bases left between them. CDR1 and CDR2 (germline): LNHNV, YYDKDF (reference sequence). The CDR3 contains 12 residues. This clone showed up just once. The antigen is not known. The sample carries other DNA sequences with the same CDR3. PCR primers comprised 60 Vbeta and 13 Jbeta primers. The table came from immunoSEQ multiplex PCR; TCRdb's copy has only in-frame clones and leaves some out. This repertoire shows 150,000 to 200,000 clones, about four fifths found once; its top ten account for 4.1%. The TCR comes from a man aged 50 to 60 in good health and CMV-seropositive. This chain uses TRBV15 with TRBJ2-7; D unclear. The sequenced sample was PBMCs. As DNA, the CDR3 is TGTGCCACCAGCAGAGCGGAGAACGAGCAGTACTTC. This translates into CATSRAENEQYF.